Listed here are 17 T cell receptor beta chains from one sample, sequenced in a study of OX40 agonist ivuxolimab in advanced cancers. Using immunoSEQ multiplex PCR, the repertoire was profiled, and TCRdb retains in-frame clones only, with some absent. The sample yields approximately 70,000 clones, approximately 81% seen once. Sequences were derived from CD4+ or CD8+ T cells sorted from blood, sampled in a trial of the OX40 agonist ivuxolimab. The origin of the receptors is an adult with an advanced solid tumor such as melanoma, head and neck, liver or kidney cancer.

The table lists this clone with a few counts. The chain combines TRBV29-1 with TRBJ2-7; D not resolved. This CDR3 spans 12 amino acids. Germline V lookup: CDR1 SQVTM, CDR2 ANQGSEA. Deletions cut 4 bases from V and 0 bases from J, with 7 bases between. CDR3 loop: CSVARNSYEQYF. The CDR3 bases are TGCAGCGTTGCCAGGAACTCCTACGAGCAGTACTTC.

This chain links TRBV6-1 with TRBJ1-5, with 8 bases identical to TRBD1. The CDR3 totals 15 residues. The V segment lost 4 bases and the J segment 7 bases; nucleotides outside the gene matches: 9. Germline V gene sequence: CDR1 MNHNS, CDR2 SASEGT. The CDR3 spells CASSVPGGRHQPQHF. The CDR3 region has the DNA TGTGCCAGCAGTGTGCCAGGGGGCAGGCACCAGCCCCAGCATTTT.

V gene TRBV6-5 combines with J gene TRBJ1-6; possibly TRBD1 for D (5 bases). Germline V CDR1 and CDR2: MNHEY, SVGAGI. There are 14 residues in the CDR3. V was shortened by 2 bases and J by 6 bases, with 8 bases between the two germline ends. The CDR3 here is CASSYRGFNSPLHF. The CDR3, as DNA: TGTGCCAGCAGTTACCGGGGGTTTAATTCACCCCTCCACTTT.

This clone was observed a few times. A junction boundary mismatches the germline segment, possibly from a read error. The chain employs TRBV6-1 and TRBJ2-6, with D hard to call. Per the germline V gene, CDR1 is MNHNS and CDR2 is SASEGT. The CDR3 has 18 residues. CDR3 sequence (DNA): TGTGCCAGCAGTGAGGCTCTGGAATTAACAAAGTCGGGCCAACGTCCTGACTTC. It specifies CASSEALELTKSGQRPDF.

The chain recombines TRBV5-5 with TRBJ1-2, with 9 bases that match TRBD1. This CDR3 comprises 15 residues. CDR1 and CDR2 (germline): SGHKS, YYEKEE (reference sequence). Unmatched junction bases numbered 9, after V lost 4 bases and J lost 5 bases. The CDR3 loop is CASSVGTGKGYGYTF. The CDR3 DNA follows: TGTGCCAGCAGCGTCGGGACAGGGAAGGGGTATGGCTACACCTTC.

The chain uses TRBV7-9 and TRBJ2-3; 9 bases are a match to TRBD2. Germline CDR1 and CDR2: SEHNR and FQNEAQ (reference sequence). The CDR3 spans 15 residues. Trimming took 3 bases from V and 3 from J; bases not matched to a gene: 4. This CDR3 is CASSFTAGGTDTQYF. The CDR3 coding sequence is TGTGCCAGCAGCTTCACAGCGGGAGGTACAGATACGCAGTATTTT.

The table lists this clone with a count of one. V gene TRBV7-2 combines with J gene TRBJ2-5; D unclear. CDR3 length equals 13 residues. The V end was cut by 8 bases, the J end by 5 bases, with 15 bases between. The germline V gene has CDR1 SGHTA and CDR2 FQGNSA. The CDR3 region has the DNA TGTGCCAGCTCATTGTTTAGGACGGAGACCCAGTACTTC. This sequence encodes CASSLFRTETQYF.

V usage is TRBV7-2 and J usage is TRBJ2-5, with 7 bases fitting TRBD1. V shed 1 base and J 6 bases; nucleotides not matched to a gene: 5. The CDR3 spans 14 residues. Per germline, CDR1 SGHTA and CDR2 FQGNSA. The CDR3 sequence is CASSLEQGMKTQYF. The CDR3 DNA sequence: TGTGCCAGCAGCTTAGAACAGGGGATGAAGACCCAGTACTTC.

The gene calls are TRBV25-1 and TRBJ2-7; no firm D call. The CDR3 consists of 15 residues. V shed 1 base and J shed 3 bases, with 13 bases lying between them. The germline V gene has CDR1 MGHDK and CDR2 SYGVNS. This chain's CDR3 is CASSEFRAGVYEQYF. The CDR3, as DNA: TGTGCCAGCAGTGAATTTCGGGCAGGAGTCTACGAGCAGTACTTC.

V usage is TRBV10-3 and J usage is TRBJ2-7; TRBD1 matches at 10 bases. CDR3 length: 15 amino acids. CDR1 is ENHRY, CDR2 SYGVKD, per germline. V was clipped by 4 bases and J by 0 bases; unmatched bases: 3. Here the CDR3 DNA reads TGTGCCATCAGTGTGGACAGGGGGAGCTCCTACGAGCAGTACTTC. Its protein product is CAISVDRGSSYEQYF.

The V and J genes are TRBV19 and TRBJ1-1, with 9 bases that match TRBD1. Germline loops: CDR1 LNHDA, CDR2 SQIVND (reference sequence). The V gene end was trimmed by 3 bases and the J gene end by 7 bases; junction bases not matched to a gene: 3. The CDR3 sequence is 13 residues long. The CDR3 DNA reads TGTGCCAGTAGTATGTGGGGACAGGGTGAAGCTTTCTTT. This codes for CASSMWGQGEAFF.

This clone has a handful of counts. The rearrangement links TRBV4-3 to TRBJ2-4; D remains unclear. In germline, CDR1 is LGHNA, CDR2 YSLEER. The CDR3 has 16 residues. Trimming took off 1 base at V and 0 bases at J, with 10 bases between the two ends. The CDR3 DNA sequence: TGCGCCAGCAGCCAAGCAGGTGGAGTAGCCAAAAACATTCAGTACTTC. This encodes CASSQAGGVAKNIQYF.

The rearrangement links TRBV21-1 to TRBJ2-7; TRBD2, the table's D call, was not compared with the DNA. TRBV21-1 is labeled a pseudogene. The CDR3 has 20 residues. Written as DNA, the CDR3 is TGTGCCAGCAGCCCCGGGACTAGCGGGTTCCCTTCGACTAGTTCCTACGAGCAGTACTTC. It codes for CASSPGTSGFPSTSSYEQYF.

This chain connects TRBV11-3 to TRBJ2-1; the D gene is possibly TRBD2 (5 bases). Germline-derived CDR1 and CDR2 are SGHNT and YENEEA. CDR3 length: 16 residues. V was pared by 5 bases and J by 9 bases, with 23 bases between. The chain's CDR3 is CASSRKSGSDAREQFF. CDR3 in DNA: TGTGCCAGCAGCCGCAAGTCGGGGAGCGACGCCCGTGAGCAGTTCTTC.

This clone was observed a handful of times. This chain uses TRBV9 with TRBJ1-2; D is unresolved. V was cut by 4 bases and J by 3 bases, with 16 bases left in between. The CDR3 consists of 15 residues. Per the germline V gene, CDR1 is SGDLS and CDR2 is YYNGEE. The CDR3 protein is CASSLGSMEHYGYTF. In DNA, the CDR3 is TGTGCCAGCAGCCTGGGTAGTATGGAGCACTATGGCTACACCTTC.

The gene calls are TRBV19 and TRBJ2-7, with TRBD2 identical over 12 bases. Germline CDR1 and CDR2: LNHDA and SQIVND (reference sequence). Unmatched junction bases numbered 8, after V lost 5 bases and J lost 6 bases. The CDR3 runs 15 residues. The DNA for the CDR3 is TGTGCCAGTAGTTCTAGCGGGAGGGCGTCGGTCGAGCAGTACTTC. Translated, it gives CASSSSGRASVEQYF.

CDR3 in amino acids: CASSPSVSWAEAFF. CDR3 DNA: TGTGCCAGCAGCCCAAGCGTAAGTTGGGCGGAAGCTTTCTTT. V is TRBV11-2 and J is TRBJ1-1; D is undetermined. The CDR3 has 14 amino acids. Trimming stripped 5 bases from V and 8 bases from J, with 18 bases between. CDR1 is SGHAT and CDR2 is FQNNGV in the germline V gene.